Following are 29 T cell receptor beta chains from one sample sequenced in a study of radiotherapy plus CTLA-4 blockade in lung cancer. Libraries were prepared by immunoSEQ multiplex PCR; TCRdb keeps only in-frame clonotypes and omits some of them. The top ten hold around 2.7% of the sample, which has roughly 97,000 clones, approximately 75% seen once. Sequencing used peripheral blood, obtained from a patient treated with radiotherapy plus ipilimumab. These receptors originate from a human donor with non-small cell lung cancer who had a partial response to radiotherapy plus ipilimumab. Some clones in this sample may be carry-over from other donors' samples.

The gene calls are TRBV4-3 and TRBJ2-1; 10 bases map to TRBD2. The CDR3 length is 15 residues. Germline V gene data show CDR1 as LGHNA and CDR2 as YSLEER. The trim removed 1 base at V and 6 bases at J, leaving 3 bases unmatched. DNA for the CDR3: TGCGCCAGCAGCCAAGCTAGCGGGAGCATCAATGAGCAGTTCTTC. This translates into CASSQASGSINEQFF.

The chain links TRBV5-6 to TRBJ1-2, with D possibly matching TRBD1 (5 bases). Germline V gives CDR1 SGHDT, CDR2 YYEEEE. V gave up 4 bases and J gave up 5 bases, with 24 bases separating them. The CDR3 has 17 residues. CDR3 sequence (DNA): TGTGCCAGCAGCAACATCCCGGGACTTCAGATTGGGTATGGCTACACCTTC. Translating gives CASSNIPGLQIGYGYTF.

V gene TRBV7-3 combines with J gene TRBJ2-3, with TRBD2 matching 8 bases. Trimming removed 5 bases from V and 0 bases from J; junction bases left unmatched: 4. The CDR3 extends over 15 amino acids. CDR1 is SGHTA, CDR2 FQGTGA, per germline. The CDR3 bases are TGTGCCAGCAGCATAGCGGGGAAAAGCACAGATACGCAGTATTTT. Translation: CASSIAGKSTDTQYF.

The J gene is TRBJ1-2, the V gene TRBV19, with TRBD1 identical over 7 bases. Germline V gene lookup returns CDR1 LNHDA and CDR2 SQIVND (reference sequence). CDR3 length: 16 residues. Trimming took 6 bases from V and 5 from J; bases not matched to a gene: 15. Here the CDR3 reads CASRNTGTVIGYGYTF. CDR3 sequence (DNA): TGTGCCAGTAGAAATACCGGGACAGTTATCGGTTATGGCTACACCTTC. The full variable domain, completed using reference TRBV19 and TRBJ1-2, is DGGITQSPKYLFRKEGQNVTLSCEQNLNHDAMYWYRQDPGQGLRLIYYSQIVNDFQKGDIAEGYSVSREKKESFPLTVTSAQKNPTAFYLCASRNTGTVIGYGYTFGSGTRLTVV.

This clone was recorded once. The chain links TRBV11-3 to TRBJ2-7, with 10 bases matching TRBD2. The CDR3 has 15 amino acids. V was clipped by 1 base and J by 2 bases; unmatched bases: 2. CDR1 and CDR2 from the germline V gene are SGHNT and YENEEA. The CDR3 DNA sequence: TGTGCCAGCAGCTTAGGAGCGGGGGGGGCCTACGAGCAGTACTTC. Protein sequence: CASSLGAGGAYEQYF. Full variable domain (outside the CDR3, taken from reference TRBV11-3 and TRBJ2-7): EAGVVQSPRYKIIEKKQPVAFWCNPISGHNTLYWYLQNLGQGPELLIRYENEEAVDDSQLPKDRFSAERLKGVDSTLKIQPAELGDSAVYLCASSLGAGGAYEQYFGPGTRLTVT.

The chain joins TRBV2 to TRBJ2-5; the match to TRBD2 covers 14 bases. V shed 6 bases and J 6 bases; nucleotides not matched to a gene: 6. The CDR3 extends over 15 amino acids. Germline-derived CDR1 and CDR2 are SNHLY and FYNNEI. The CDR3 DNA is TGTGCCAGCAGAGGGACTAGCGGGAGTGTGAAGACCCAGTACTTC. This sequence encodes CASRGTSGSVKTQYF.

This rearrangement joins TRBV28 to TRBJ1-1; the D gene is possibly TRBD1 (6 bases). Trimming pared 3 bases from V and 11 bases from J, leaving 19 bases between. From germline, CDR1 is MDHEN and CDR2 SYDVKM. This CDR3 contains 14 residues. The CDR3 here is CASSFPAGARDAFF. Here the CDR3 DNA reads TGTGCCAGCAGTTTCCCCGCGGGGGCGCGGGATGCTTTCTTT.

This chain joins TRBV5-1 and TRBJ1-2; no definite D call. CDR1 is SGHRS, CDR2 YFSETQ, per germline. Trimming cost V 5 bases and J 1 base, with 21 bases left between them. This CDR3 comprises 17 residues. The CDR3 sequence is CASRFSIRGSGNYGYTF. The CDR3 DNA reads as TGCGCCAGCAGGTTCTCTATCCGGGGAAGCGGTAACTATGGCTACACCTTC.

The chain has TRBV7-2 and TRBJ1-3; D unresolved. V was cut by 1 base and J by 2 bases, with 9 bases left in between. Germline V gives CDR1 SGHTA, CDR2 FQGNSA. The CDR3 loop spans 15 amino acids. CDR3 in DNA: TGTGCCAGCAGCTTAGATCGTGTCCCTGGAAACACCATATATTTT. This sequence encodes CASSLDRVPGNTIYF.

The chain has TRBV5-1 and TRBJ2-3; D is uncertain. Trimming pared 0 bases from V and 4 bases from J, leaving 12 bases between. Germline values: CDR1 SGHRS, CDR2 YFSETQ. CDR3 length: 15 amino acids. The CDR3 loop reads CASSLGAAPSDTQYF. The CDR3 DNA is TGCGCCAGCAGCTTGGGGGCCGCACCCTCAGATACGCAGTATTTT.

The chain employs TRBV9 and TRBJ2-7; 9 bases agree with TRBD2. J gave up 2 bases and V 4 bases, and 4 bases lay outside the gene matches. CDR1 and CDR2 from the germline V gene are SGDLS and YYNGEE. The CDR3 extends over 14 amino acids. DNA of the CDR3: TGTGCCAGCAGCCCTCGACTAGCGGCCTACGAGCAGTACTTC. Protein product: CASSPRLAAYEQYF.

The sample holds many counts of this clone. The chain employs TRBV7-2 and TRBJ1-5; the D gene is possibly TRBD1 (5 bases). This CDR3 has 13 residues. Germline V gene data show CDR1 as SGHTA and CDR2 as FQGNSA. V was trimmed by 2 bases and J by 5 bases, leaving 7 bases between them. The CDR3 region is CASSLNRHQPQHF. CDR3 nucleotide sequence: TGTGCCAGCAGCTTAAACAGGCATCAGCCCCAGCATTTT.

V is TRBV28 and J is TRBJ2-3, with a weak D call TRBD2 (7 bases). Trimming stripped 0 bases from V and 2 bases from J, with 21 bases between. CDR1 and CDR2 from the germline V gene are MDHEN and SYDVKM. The CDR3 extends over 19 amino acids. CDR3 protein: CASSLWSDWGGGNTDTQYF. The CDR3 DNA is TGTGCCAGCAGTTTATGGTCGGACTGGGGAGGGGGGAACACAGATACGCAGTATTTT.

The V and J genes are TRBV20-1 and TRBJ2-7; D might be TRBD1 (6 bases). Trimming left V 6 bases short and J 4 bases short, with 10 bases between. This CDR3 has 11 amino acids. Germline V gives CDR1 DFQATT, CDR2 SNEGSKA (reference sequence). The DNA of the CDR3 is TGCAGTGCGAGGGGGTTTTACGAGCAGTACTTC. This gives the protein CSARGFYEQYF.

The genes are TRBV28 and TRBJ1-2, with TRBD1 identical over 8 bases. This CDR3 contains 16 residues. Germline CDR1 and CDR2: MDHEN and SYDVKM. V shed 6 bases, J shed 2 bases, and the junction held 11 bases outside the gene matches. CDR3 bases: TGTGCCAGCAGCCTTACACAACGGACAGGGAACTATGGCTACACCTTC. Protein sequence: CASSLTQRTGNYGYTF.

The chain combines TRBV27 with TRBJ1-6; D might be TRBD1 (6 bases). V was cut by 6 bases and J by 7 bases, with 16 bases left in between. Germline lookup yields CDR1 MNHEY and CDR2 SMNVEV (reference sequence). This CDR3 is 15 amino acids long. DNA for the CDR3: TGTGCCAGCAGCCCATATATGGACAGCAATTCACCCCTCCACTTT. This translates into CASSPYMDSNSPLHF.

This clone has more than one count but fewer than ten. CDR3 coding DNA: TGTGCCAGTAGGCAAGGGGGTAGCACAGATACGCAGTATTTT. As protein: CASRQGGSTDTQYF. This chain uses TRBV19 with TRBJ2-3; perhaps TRBD1 as D (6 bases). V was pared by 6 bases and J by 0 bases, with 10 bases between. This CDR3 spans 14 amino acids. Germline CDR1 is LNHDA and CDR2 is SQIVND (reference sequence). Combining the CDR3 with reference TRBV19 and TRBJ2-3 gives the whole variable domain DGGITQSPKYLFRKEGQNVTLSCEQNLNHDAMYWYRQDPGQGLRLIYYSQIVNDFQKGDIAEGYSVSREKKESFPLTVTSAQKNPTAFYLCASRQGGSTDTQYFGPGTRLTVL.

This clone came up once. The chain combines TRBV29-1 with TRBJ2-3; D remains unclear. CDR1 and CDR2 from the germline V gene are SQVTM and ANQGSEA. V lost 1 base and J 6 bases, leaving 5 bases between the germline ends. The CDR3 length is 11 residues. The CDR3 nucleotides are TGCAGCGTTGAAGCGAGGGATACGCAGTATTTT. Translated, it gives CSVEARDTQYF.

V usage is TRBV7-8 and J usage is TRBJ1-6; TRBD1 might be the D (6 bases). Per germline, CDR1 SGHVS and CDR2 FQNEAQ. V gave up 1 base and J gave up 9 bases, with 10 bases separating them. CDR3 length equals 14 residues. Here the CDR3 reads CASSLVTGSSPLHF. In DNA, the CDR3 is TGTGCCAGCAGCTTAGTGACAGGCTCTTCACCCCTCCACTTT.

V usage is TRBV28 and J usage is TRBJ1-4; D is unclear. CDR1 is MDHEN, CDR2 SYDVKM, per germline. Trimming took 2 bases from V and 2 from J, leaving 9 bases between them. The CDR3 is 15 amino acids. CDR3 nucleotide sequence: TGTGCCAGCAGTTTAGGAGGGAGGACTAATGAAAAACTGTTTTTT. Its translation: CASSLGGRTNEKLFF.

Notes on this clone: Additional DNA sequences in this sample encode the identical CDR3. The gene calls are TRBV5-1 and TRBJ2-7, with D uncertain. The CDR3 extends over 14 amino acids. CDR1 SGHRS and CDR2 YFSETQ come from the germline V gene. V lost 0 bases and J lost 4, with 11 bases in between. The CDR3 DNA reads as TGCGCCAGCAGCTTGGTGGTTAGCTCTTACGAGCAGTACTTC. Amino acid sequence: CASSLVVSSYEQYF. The whole variable domain, filled in from reference TRBV5-1 and TRBJ2-7, reads KAGVTQTPRYLIKTRGQQVTLSCSPISGHRSVSWYQQTPGQGLQFLFEYFSETQRNKGNFPGRFSGRQFSNSRSEMNVSTLELGDSALYLCASSLVVSSYEQYFGPGTRLTVT.

The table lists this clone with a few counts. The V gene is TRBV2, the J gene TRBJ1-6; D gene uncertain. CDR3 size: 15 residues. From germline, CDR1 is SNHLY and CDR2 FYNNEI. Between the trimmed V and J ends, which lost 7 bases and 0 bases, there was a span of 10 bases. The CDR3 sequence: CASNSQSSYNSPLHF. Here the CDR3 DNA reads TGTGCCAGCAACTCACAGAGCTCCTATAATTCACCCCTCCACTTT.

This rearrangement joins TRBV14 to TRBJ2-1; TRBD2 aligns across 12 bases. This CDR3 region has 15 residues. The V gene's germline CDR1 is SGHDN and CDR2 FVKESK. V shed 7 bases and J 4 bases; nucleotides not matched to a gene: 5. The chain's CDR3 is CASTRTSGIYNEQFF. The DNA of the CDR3 is TGTGCCAGCACCAGGACTAGCGGGATTTACAATGAGCAGTTCTTC.

This chain connects TRBV7-9 to TRBJ2-5; D is possibly TRBD2 (6 bases). With 8 bases removed from V and 2 bases from J, the gap between germline ends came to 21 bases. CDR1 SEHNR and CDR2 FQNEAQ come from the germline V gene (reference sequence). CDR3 length: 16 amino acids. The CDR3: CASYLGTAGRQETQYF. The CDR3 DNA sequence: TGTGCCAGCTACCTTGGGACGGCGGGGCGGCAAGAGACCCAGTACTTC.

The chain is built from TRBV5-1 and TRBJ1-1; D is perhaps TRBD1 (6 bases). This CDR3 spans 14 amino acids. Germline V lookup: CDR1 SGHRS, CDR2 YFSETQ. V lost 4 bases and J 0 bases, leaving 10 bases between the germline ends. CDR3 bases: TGCGCCAGCAGCGTAGGACAGCTGAACACTGAAGCTTTCTTT. It translates to CASSVGQLNTEAFF.

This clone has more than one count but fewer than ten. The chain recombines TRBV2 with TRBJ1-2; D remains ambiguous. Germline CDR1 reads SNHLY; CDR2 reads FYNNEI. V was clipped by 7 bases and J by 3 bases, with 6 bases between them. This CDR3 is 11 amino acids long. The CDR3 loop reads CASTGDYGYTF. The CDR3, as DNA: TGTGCCAGCACAGGCGACTATGGCTACACCTTC.

This chain links TRBV11-1 with TRBJ1-1; unclear D gene. Between the trimmed V and J ends, which lost 3 bases and 5 bases, there was a span of 10 bases. The germline V gene encodes CDR1 SGHAT and CDR2 FQDESV (reference sequence). CDR3 length: 13 residues. The CDR3 region is CASSFEGVTEAFF. The CDR3 nucleotides read TGTGCCAGCAGCTTTGAGGGTGTAACTGAAGCTTTCTTT.

The rearrangement joins TRBV5-6 to TRBJ2-1; D call uncertain. Trimming cost V 4 bases and J 5 bases, with 16 bases left between them. Per germline, CDR1 SGHDT and CDR2 YYEEEE. The CDR3 covers 15 residues. The CDR3 sequence is CASSLIGFANNEQFF. The DNA for the CDR3 is TGTGCCAGCAGCCTCATTGGTTTCGCGAACAATGAGCAGTTCTTC.

V and J are TRBV19 and TRBJ2-5; TRBD2 aligns across 7 bases. With 5 bases clipped from V and 2 bases from J, the junction kept 8 bases outside the gene matches. The CDR3 contains 15 residues. Per the germline V gene, CDR1 is LNHDA and CDR2 is SQIVND (reference sequence). The CDR3 protein is CASSSLAAEQETQYF. CDR3 bases: TGTGCCAGTAGTTCCCTAGCGGCCGAACAAGAGACCCAGTACTTC. The full variable domain, with the rest looked up from reference TRBV19 and TRBJ2-5, is DGGITQSPKYLFRKEGQNVTLSCEQNLNHDAMYWYRQDPGQGLRLIYYSQIVNDFQKGDIAEGYSVSREKKESFPLTVTSAQKNPTAFYLCASSSLAAEQETQYFGPGTRLLVL.